This TCR beta chain was found in a study of blood T cell repertoires in COVID-19. Study as a whole: From the United States, Italy and Spain came samples of acute and convalescent COVID-19. PBMCs, B-cell-depleted T cells, or T cells provided the cDNA or gDNA that made up the material.

Germline V gene lookup returns CDR1 SGHRS and CDR2 YFSETQ. This CDR3 has 17 residues. V lost 0 bases, J lost 0 bases, and 13 bases lay in between. As originally analysed: From reference gene primer amplification, estimates of nucleated cell counts were derived. Profiling relied on immunoSEQ multiplex PCR, and the TCRdb table lists in-frame clones only, not all of them. D and trimming were read from the DNA, whereas the V and J calls and clone size are those reported in that table. The table lists some 99,000 clones, around four fifths of them singletons, with 18% in the top ten. Specimen: peripheral blood. The chain has TRBV5-1 and TRBJ2-1, with D perhaps matching TRBD1 (6 bases). This TCR derives from an older woman with acute or convalescent COVID-19. The CDR3 sequence is CASSLVLGGSSYNEQFF. The CDR3 nucleotides read TGCGCCAGCAGCTTGGTATTAGGGGGAAGCTCCTACAATGAGCAGTTCTTC.